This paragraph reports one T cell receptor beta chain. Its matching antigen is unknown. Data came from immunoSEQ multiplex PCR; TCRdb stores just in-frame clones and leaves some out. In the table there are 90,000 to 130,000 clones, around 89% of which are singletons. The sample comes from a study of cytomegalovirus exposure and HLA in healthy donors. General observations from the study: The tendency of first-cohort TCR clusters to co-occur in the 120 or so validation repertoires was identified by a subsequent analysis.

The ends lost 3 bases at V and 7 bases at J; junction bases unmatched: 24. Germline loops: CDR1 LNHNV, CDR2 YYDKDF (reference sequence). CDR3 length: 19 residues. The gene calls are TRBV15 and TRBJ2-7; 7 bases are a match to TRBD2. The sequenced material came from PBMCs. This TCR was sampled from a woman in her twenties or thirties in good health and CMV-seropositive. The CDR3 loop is CATSRSPPSYSGPPGEQYF. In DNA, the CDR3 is TGTGCCACCAGCAGGTCCCCCCCCTCATATAGCGGGCCACCGGGGGAGCAGTACTTC.